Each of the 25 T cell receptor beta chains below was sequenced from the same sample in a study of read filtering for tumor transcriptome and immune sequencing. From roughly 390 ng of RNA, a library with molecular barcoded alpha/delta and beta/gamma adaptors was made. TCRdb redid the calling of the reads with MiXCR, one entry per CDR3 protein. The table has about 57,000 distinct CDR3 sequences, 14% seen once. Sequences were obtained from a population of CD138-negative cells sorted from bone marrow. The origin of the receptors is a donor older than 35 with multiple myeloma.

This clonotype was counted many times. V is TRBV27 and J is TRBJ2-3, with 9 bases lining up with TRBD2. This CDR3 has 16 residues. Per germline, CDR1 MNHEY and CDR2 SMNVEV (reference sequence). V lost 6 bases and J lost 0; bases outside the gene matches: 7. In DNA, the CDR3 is TGTGCCAGCAGCCGACGACTAGCGGCTAGCACAGATACGCAGTATTTT. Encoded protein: CASSRRLAASTDTQYF.

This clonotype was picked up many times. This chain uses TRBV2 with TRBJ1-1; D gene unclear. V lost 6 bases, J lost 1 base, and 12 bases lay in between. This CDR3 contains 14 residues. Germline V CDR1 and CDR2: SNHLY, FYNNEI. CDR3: CASSVVRGNTEAFF. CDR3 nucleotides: TGTGCCAGCAGCGTTGTGCGGGGGAACACTGAAGCTTTCTTT.

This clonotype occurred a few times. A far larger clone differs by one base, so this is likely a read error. The chain's CDR3 is CAGSPPRTGGHEQFF. The CDR3 region has the DNA TGTGCCGGCAGCCCTCCACGGACAGGCGGCCATGAGCAGTTCTTC. The genes are TRBV11-3 and TRBJ2-1; 7 bases are a match to TRBD1. Germline CDR1 is SGHNT and CDR2 is YENEEA. The CDR3 runs to 15 residues.

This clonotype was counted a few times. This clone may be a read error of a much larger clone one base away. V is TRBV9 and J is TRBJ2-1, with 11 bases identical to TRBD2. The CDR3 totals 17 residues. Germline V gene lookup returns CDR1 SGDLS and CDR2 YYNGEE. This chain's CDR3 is CASSGRLAGRVGDEQSF. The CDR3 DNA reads TGTGCCAGCAGCGGAAGACTAGCGGGAAGGGTCGGCGATGAGCAGTCCTTC. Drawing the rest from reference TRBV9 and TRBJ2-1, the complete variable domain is DSGVTQTPKHLITATGQRVTLRCSPRSGDLSVYWYQQSLDQGLQFLIQYYNGEERAKGNILERFSAQQFPDLHSELNLSSLELGDSALYFCASSGRLAGRVGDEQSFGPGTRLTVL.

The CDR3 region is CASSPKGGRTDTQYF. As DNA, the CDR3 is TGTGCCAGCAGCCCAAAAGGCGGGAGAACAGATACGCAGTATTTT. The chain carries TRBV7-8 and TRBJ2-3, with 7 bases matching TRBD2. The length of the CDR3 is 15 residues. Germline V gene lookup returns CDR1 SGHVS and CDR2 FQNEAQ. Germline trimming cut 5 bases from V and 3 bases from J; bases unmatched to any gene: 8.

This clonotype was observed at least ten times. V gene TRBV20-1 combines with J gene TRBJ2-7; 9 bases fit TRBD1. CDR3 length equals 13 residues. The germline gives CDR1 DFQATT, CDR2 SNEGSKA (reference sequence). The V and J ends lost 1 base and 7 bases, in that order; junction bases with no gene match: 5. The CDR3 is CSARGDRAGEQYF. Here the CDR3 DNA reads TGCAGTGCTAGAGGGGACAGGGCTGGGGAGCAGTACTTC.

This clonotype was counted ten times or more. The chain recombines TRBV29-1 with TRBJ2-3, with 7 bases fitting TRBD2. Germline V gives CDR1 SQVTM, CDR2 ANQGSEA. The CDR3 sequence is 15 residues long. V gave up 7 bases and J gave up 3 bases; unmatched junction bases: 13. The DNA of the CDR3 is TGCAGCGCAAACAGCGGGACTGGAAAGACAGATACGCAGTATTTT. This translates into CSANSGTGKTDTQYF.

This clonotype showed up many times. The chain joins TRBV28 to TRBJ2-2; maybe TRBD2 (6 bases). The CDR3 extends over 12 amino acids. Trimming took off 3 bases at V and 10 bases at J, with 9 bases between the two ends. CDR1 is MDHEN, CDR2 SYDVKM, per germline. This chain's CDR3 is CASSFGEAELFF. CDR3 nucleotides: TGTGCCAGCAGTTTCGGGGAGGCGGAGCTGTTTTTT.

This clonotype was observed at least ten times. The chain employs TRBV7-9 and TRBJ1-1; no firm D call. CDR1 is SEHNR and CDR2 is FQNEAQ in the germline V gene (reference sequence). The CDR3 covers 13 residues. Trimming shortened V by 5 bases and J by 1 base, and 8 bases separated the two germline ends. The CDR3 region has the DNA TGTGCCAGCAGCCCTACAGAGAACACTGAAGCTTTCTTT. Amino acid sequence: CASSPTENTEAFF.

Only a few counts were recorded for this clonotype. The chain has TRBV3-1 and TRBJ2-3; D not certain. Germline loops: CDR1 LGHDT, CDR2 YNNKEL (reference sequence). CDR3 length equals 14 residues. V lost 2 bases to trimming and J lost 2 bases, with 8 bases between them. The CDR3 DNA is TGTGCCAGCAGCCAATCTTATACCACAGATACGCAGTATTTT. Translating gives CASSQSYTTDTQYF.

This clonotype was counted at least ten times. This chain's CDR3 is CSVVGGAPKNIQYF. CDR3 bases: TGCAGCGTCGTCGGTGGAGCTCCCAAAAACATTCAGTACTTC. The chain employs TRBV29-1 and TRBJ2-4; D is uncertain. The germline V and J ends were trimmed by 6 bases and 2 bases, with 14 bases remaining between them. CDR1 is SQVTM and CDR2 is ANQGSEA in the germline V gene. The CDR3 runs to 14 residues.

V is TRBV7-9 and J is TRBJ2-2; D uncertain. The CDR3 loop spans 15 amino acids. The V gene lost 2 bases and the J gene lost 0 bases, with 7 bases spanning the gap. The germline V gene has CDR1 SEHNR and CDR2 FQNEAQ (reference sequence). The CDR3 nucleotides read TGTGCCAGCAGCTTATTAGGGTCGAACACCGGGGAGCTGTTTTTT. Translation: CASSLLGSNTGELFF.

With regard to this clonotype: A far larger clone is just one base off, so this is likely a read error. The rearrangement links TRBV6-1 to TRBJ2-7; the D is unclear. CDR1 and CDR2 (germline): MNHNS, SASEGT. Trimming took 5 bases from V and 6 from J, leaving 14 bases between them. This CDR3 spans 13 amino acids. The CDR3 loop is CASSPGSICEQYF. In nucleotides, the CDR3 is TGTGCCAGCAGTCCCGGGTCCATCTGCGAGCAGTACTTC.

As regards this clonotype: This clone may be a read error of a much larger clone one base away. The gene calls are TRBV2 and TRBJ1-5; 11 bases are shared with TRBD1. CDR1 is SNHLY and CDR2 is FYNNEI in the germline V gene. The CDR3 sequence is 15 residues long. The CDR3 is CASRDRGTGGKPQRF. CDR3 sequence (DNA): TGTGCCAGCAGAGACCGAGGGACAGGGGGGAAGCCCCAGCGTTTT.

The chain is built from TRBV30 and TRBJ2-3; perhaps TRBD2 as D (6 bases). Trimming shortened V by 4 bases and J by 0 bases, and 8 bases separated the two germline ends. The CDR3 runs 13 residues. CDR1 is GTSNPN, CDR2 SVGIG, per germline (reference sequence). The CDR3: CAWTGTSTDTQYF. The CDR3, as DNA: TGTGCCTGGACAGGGACTAGCACAGATACGCAGTATTTT.

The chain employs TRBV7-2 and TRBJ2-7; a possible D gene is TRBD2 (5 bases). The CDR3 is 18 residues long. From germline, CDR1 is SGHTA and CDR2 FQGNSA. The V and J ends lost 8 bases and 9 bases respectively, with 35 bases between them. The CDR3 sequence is CASQILAPTKRTLLGQYF. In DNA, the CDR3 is TGTGCCAGCCAAATCTTAGCCCCCACTAAGCGGACCCTCCTAGGGCAGTACTTC.

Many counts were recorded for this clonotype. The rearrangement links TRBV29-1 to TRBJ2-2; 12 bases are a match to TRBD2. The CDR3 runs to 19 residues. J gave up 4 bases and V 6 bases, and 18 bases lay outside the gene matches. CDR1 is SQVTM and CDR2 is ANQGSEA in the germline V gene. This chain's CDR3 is CSVGVPGLAGFWGTGELFF. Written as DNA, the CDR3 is TGCAGCGTGGGGGTCCCGGGACTAGCGGGTTTCTGGGGCACCGGGGAGCTGTTTTTT.

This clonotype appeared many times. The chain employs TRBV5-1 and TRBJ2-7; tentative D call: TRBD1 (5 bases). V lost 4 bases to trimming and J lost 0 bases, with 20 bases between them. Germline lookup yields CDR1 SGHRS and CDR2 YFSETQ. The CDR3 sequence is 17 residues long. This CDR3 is CASSEDILLPYSYEQYF. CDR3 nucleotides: TGCGCCAGCAGCGAGGACATCCTTTTACCATACTCCTACGAGCAGTACTTC. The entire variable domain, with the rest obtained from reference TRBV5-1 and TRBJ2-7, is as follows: KAGVTQTPRYLIKTRGQQVTLSCSPISGHRSVSWYQQTPGQGLQFLFEYFSETQRNKGNFPGRFSGRQFSNSRSEMNVSTLELGDSALYLCASSEDILLPYSYEQYFGPGTRLTVT.

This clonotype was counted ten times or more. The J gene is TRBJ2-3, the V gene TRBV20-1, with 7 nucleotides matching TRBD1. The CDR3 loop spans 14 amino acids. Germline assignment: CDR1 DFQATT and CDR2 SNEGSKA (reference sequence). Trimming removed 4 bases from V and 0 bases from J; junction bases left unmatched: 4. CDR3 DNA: TGCAGTGCTACTGACAGGGTGAGCACAGATACGCAGTATTTT. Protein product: CSATDRVSTDTQYF.

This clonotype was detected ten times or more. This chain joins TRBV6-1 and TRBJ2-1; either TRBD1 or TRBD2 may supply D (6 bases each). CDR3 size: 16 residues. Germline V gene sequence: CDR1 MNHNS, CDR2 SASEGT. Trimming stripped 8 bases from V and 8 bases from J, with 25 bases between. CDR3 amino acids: CASLLSGALGDDEQFF. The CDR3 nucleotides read TGTGCCAGCCTACTATCGGGGGCCCTAGGGGACGATGAGCAGTTCTTC.

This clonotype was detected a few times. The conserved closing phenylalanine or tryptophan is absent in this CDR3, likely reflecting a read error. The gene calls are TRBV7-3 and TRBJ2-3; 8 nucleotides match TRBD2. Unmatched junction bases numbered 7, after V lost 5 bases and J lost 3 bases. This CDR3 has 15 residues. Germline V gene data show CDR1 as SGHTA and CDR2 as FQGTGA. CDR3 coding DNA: TGTGCCAGCAGCCCACTCGCGGGAGGTACAGATACGCAGTATCTT. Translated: CASSPLAGGTDTQYL.

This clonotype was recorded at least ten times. In DNA, the CDR3 is TGTGCCAGCTTACGGACTAGCGGCTTTTGGCAGTTCTTC. Translation: CASLRTSGFWQFF. V usage is TRBV2 and J usage is TRBJ2-1, with 10 bases that match TRBD2. CDR1 and CDR2 (germline): SNHLY, FYNNEI. With V trimmed by 8 bases and J by 12 bases, 10 bases remained unmatched. CDR3 size: 13 residues.

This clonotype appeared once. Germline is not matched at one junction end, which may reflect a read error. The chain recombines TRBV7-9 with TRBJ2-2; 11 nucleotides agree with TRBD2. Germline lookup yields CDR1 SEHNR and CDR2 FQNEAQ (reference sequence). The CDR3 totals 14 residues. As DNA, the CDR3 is TGTGCCAGCCGACTAGCGGGGAACACCGGGGCGCTGCTTTTT. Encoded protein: CASRLAGNTGALLF.

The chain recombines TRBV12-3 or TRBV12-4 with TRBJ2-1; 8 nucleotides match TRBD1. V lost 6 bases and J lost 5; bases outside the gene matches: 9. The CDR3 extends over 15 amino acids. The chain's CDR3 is CASSYSGGANNEQFF. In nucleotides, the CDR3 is TGTGCCAGCAGCTATTCAGGGGGCGCTAACAATGAGCAGTTCTTC.

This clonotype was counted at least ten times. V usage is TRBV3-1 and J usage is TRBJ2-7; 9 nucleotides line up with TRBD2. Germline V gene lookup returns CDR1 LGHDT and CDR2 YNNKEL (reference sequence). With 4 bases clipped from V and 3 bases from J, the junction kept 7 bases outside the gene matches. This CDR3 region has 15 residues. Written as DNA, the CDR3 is TGTGCCAGCAGCCCGTGGGGACTAGCCGTCTACGAGCAGTACTTC. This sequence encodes CASSPWGLAVYEQYF.